This T cell receptor beta chain was sequenced during a study of blood T cells in healthy people across ages. Overall study findings and caveats: Older individuals had lower TCR beta diversity per million T cells (the decline was roughly linear).

This CDR3 region has 15 residues. V was shortened by 0 bases and J by 7 bases, with 13 bases between the two germline ends. Germline V CDR1 and CDR2: SGHAT, FQNNGV. Each sample yielded at least 6 micrograms of PBMC total RNA. With a J-beta primer mix and a sample-barcoded 5' primer, a second PCR ran roughly 7 to 11 cycles. TCRdb redid the calling of the 5' RACE reads with MiXCR, one entry per CDR3 protein. The sample holds more than 550,000 distinct CDR3 sequences, 22% seen once. As concerns this clonotype: No antigen is known for it.

The clonotype originates from a man aged 65-85 years in good health. Sample: blood. The chain employs TRBV11-2 and TRBJ1-5; no firm D call. Here the CDR3 DNA reads TGTGCCAGCAGCTTAGATTGGGCCCGGGGACAGCCCCAGCATTTT. It encodes CASSLDWARGQPQHF. The variable domain in full, completed from reference TRBV11-2 and TRBJ1-5, reads EAGVAQSPRYKIIEKRQSVAFWCNPISGHATLYWYQQILGQGPKLLIQFQNNGVVDDSQLPKDRFSAERLKGVDSTLKIQPAKLEDSAVYLCASSLDWARGQPQHFGDGTRLSIL.